The 21 T cell receptor beta chains in this list originate from one sample, sequenced in a study of T-cell memory formation after mild COVID-19. TCRdb re-called the 5' RACE reads through MiXCR, storing one row per CDR3 protein. Among hundreds of thousands of distinct CDR3 sequences listed, less than 25% were seen once. Sequenced: PBMCs or a T cell subset sorted from them (not recorded which). The receptors were gathered from a man aged 18 to 29 who had mild COVID-19 (a few samples of this study predate the infection). Cell type and time point are not known.

The chain has TRBV29-1 and TRBJ2-5; D possibly uses TRBD1 or TRBD2 (5 bases each). The CDR3 runs to 16 residues. CDR1 is SQVTM and CDR2 is ANQGSEA in the germline V gene. The V end lost 3 bases, the J end lost 5 bases, and 22 bases lay between the germline ends. The CDR3 loop is CSVEGKGAGTKETQYF. CDR3 in DNA: TGCAGCGTTGAGGGGAAAGGGGCCGGGACCAAGGAGACCCAGTACTTC. Full variable domain (remainder filled in from reference TRBV29-1 and TRBJ2-5): SAVISQKPSRDICQRGTSLTIQCQVDSQVTMMFWYRQQPGQSLTLIATANQGSEATYESGFVIDKFPISRPNLTFSTLTVSNMSPEDSSIYLCSVEGKGAGTKETQYFGPGTRLLVL.

V usage is TRBV28 and J usage is TRBJ2-5, with 9 bases aligning to TRBD1. Germline V gives CDR1 MDHEN, CDR2 SYDVKM. With 4 bases clipped from V and 5 bases from J, the junction kept 5 bases outside the gene matches. The CDR3 is 14 amino acids. The CDR3 loop reads CASSYRGLDETQYF. In nucleotides, the CDR3 is TGTGCCAGCAGTTACAGGGGGCTTGATGAGACCCAGTACTTC. Full variable domain (missing parts from reference TRBV28 and TRBJ2-5): DVKVTQSSRYLVKRTGEKVFLECVQDMDHENMFWYRQDPGLGLRLIYFSYDVKMKEKGDIPEGYSVSREKKERFSLILESASTNQTSMYLCASSYRGLDETQYFGPGTRLLVL.

The chain links TRBV7-2 to TRBJ2-3; 11 positions match TRBD2. Germline lookup yields CDR1 SGHTA and CDR2 FQGNSA. CDR3 length: 17 residues. The V gene end was trimmed by 5 bases and the J gene end by 2 bases; junction bases not matched to a gene: 9. The CDR3 DNA follows: TGTGCCAGCAGCCTCCGGGTAGCGGGGGGGCTCACAGATACGCAGTATTTT. The encoded protein is CASSLRVAGGLTDTQYF.

The V gene is TRBV4-1, the J gene TRBJ2-3, with 13 bases that match TRBD2. This CDR3 contains 15 residues. The germline V gene has CDR1 MGHRA and CDR2 YSYEKL. After removal of 5 bases from V and 5 bases from J, the junction contained 4 bases not matched to a gene. The CDR3 nucleotides read TGCGCCAGCAGCTGGACTAGCGGGGGTTTAGATACGCAGTATTTT. As protein: CASSWTSGGLDTQYF.

This clonotype was observed a handful of times. V and J are TRBV18 and TRBJ2-1, with 12 positions matching TRBD1. Looked up from germline, CDR1 is KGHSH and CDR2 is LQKENI. J was trimmed by 8 bases and V by 3 bases; bases with no gene match: 5. The CDR3 contains 15 residues. The CDR3 here is CASSPPGTGGYEQFF. The CDR3 DNA reads as TGTGCCAGCTCACCCCCCGGGACAGGGGGCTATGAGCAGTTCTTC.

A remark on this clonotype: The germline gene is not matched at one end of the junction; a read error may be the cause. The chain uses TRBV12-3 or TRBV12-4 and TRBJ2-7; TRBD1 aligns across 9 bases. The CDR3 is 14 amino acids. CDR3 sequence (DNA): TGTTCCAGCAGTGCCGGGACAGGGAACTACGAGCAGTACTTC. Translation: CSSSAGTGNYEQYF.

This clonotype was found many times. The chain has TRBV15 and TRBJ2-5, with 9 bases fitting TRBD1. CDR3 length: 14 amino acids. The V and J ends lost 3 bases and 5 bases, in that order; junction bases with no gene match: 4. Germline V lookup: CDR1 LNHNV, CDR2 YYDKDF (reference sequence). CDR3 sequence: CATSSTGGWETQYF. In nucleotides, the CDR3 is TGTGCCACCAGCAGTACAGGGGGCTGGGAGACCCAGTACTTC.

This chain uses TRBV5-4 with TRBJ2-3; no definite D call. This CDR3 region has 14 residues. V lost 2 bases and J 5 bases, leaving 12 bases between the germline ends. CDR1 and CDR2 from the germline V gene are SGHNT and YYREEE (reference sequence). The CDR3 sequence: CASSFGVGVDTQYF. The CDR3 DNA follows: TGTGCCAGCAGCTTCGGAGTGGGTGTAGATACGCAGTATTTT.

The table lists this clonotype with a count of one. The V call is TRBV7-9, the J call TRBJ1-5, with TRBD1 matching over 7 bases. Germline CDR1 is SEHNR and CDR2 is FQNEAQ (reference sequence). Losses at the gene ends were 9 bases for V and 5 bases for J; bases not matched to a gene: 10. This CDR3 comprises 14 residues. CDR3 sequence reads: CARSVGTVHQPQHF. CDR3 coding DNA: TGTGCCAGGTCAGTTGGGACAGTTCATCAGCCCCAGCATTTT.

This clonotype was seen more than once but under ten times. The J gene is TRBJ1-5, the V gene TRBV6-2 or TRBV6-3; D is unresolved. Between the trimmed V and J ends, which lost 2 bases and 3 bases, there was a span of 11 bases. The CDR3 is 15 residues long. Germline CDR1 is MNHEY and CDR2 is SVGEGT. The CDR3 spells CASSYRRRTNQPQHF. DNA for the CDR3: TGTGCCAGCAGTTACCGGCGCAGGACCAATCAGCCCCAGCATTTT.

This clonotype came up many times. The CDR3 sequence is CASSKTRETQYF. The CDR3 nucleotides are TGCGCCAGCAGCAAGACCCGTGAGACCCAGTACTTC. The chain recombines TRBV5-1 with TRBJ2-5; D unresolved. The V end was cut by 4 bases, the J end by 5 bases, with 9 bases between. CDR1 and CDR2 from the germline V gene are SGHRS and YFSETQ. The CDR3 spans 12 residues.

The table lists this clonotype with a few counts. This chain connects TRBV28 to TRBJ2-3; a weak D match, TRBD1 (6 bases). The CDR3 loop spans 15 amino acids. V gave up 3 bases and J gave up 0 bases, with 10 bases separating them. The germline V gene encodes CDR1 MDHEN and CDR2 SYDVKM. The CDR3 sequence: CASSFRGTSTDTQYF. For the CDR3, the DNA is TGTGCCAGCAGTTTCCGTGGGACAAGCACAGATACGCAGTATTTT. Looking up the rest from reference TRBV28 and TRBJ2-3 gives the full variable domain: DVKVTQSSRYLVKRTGEKVFLECVQDMDHENMFWYRQDPGLGLRLIYFSYDVKMKEKGDIPEGYSVSREKKERFSLILESASTNQTSMYLCASSFRGTSTDTQYFGPGTRLTVL.

This clonotype has only a few counts. V and J are TRBV10-3 and TRBJ1-5; 7 nucleotides agree with TRBD1. Germline CDR1 and CDR2: ENHRY and SYGVKD. CDR3 length: 15 residues. Trimming cost V 6 bases and J 0 bases; bases outside gene matches: 5. The CDR3 DNA sequence: TGTGCCATCAGCCGGACAGGAGATAGCAATCAGCCCCAGCATTTT. Protein: CAISRTGDSNQPQHF.

The rearrangement joins TRBV12-3 or TRBV12-4 to TRBJ1-4; TRBD1 is a possible D gene (6 bases). The V end lost 6 bases, the J end lost 3 bases, and 11 bases lay between the germline ends. The CDR3 is 14 amino acids. DNA for the CDR3: TGTGCCAGCAGATTCAGGGGATCTAATGAAAAACTGTTTTTT. This sequence encodes CASRFRGSNEKLFF.

J is TRBJ2-5 and V is TRBV5-1, with 7 positions matching TRBD1. This CDR3 is 14 amino acids long. V shed 4 bases and J 5 bases; nucleotides not matched to a gene: 8. CDR1 and CDR2 from the germline V gene are SGHRS and YFSETQ. The CDR3 protein is CASSRDSVSETQYF. In DNA form, the CDR3 reads TGCGCCAGCAGCAGGGACAGTGTGAGTGAGACCCAGTACTTC.

J is TRBJ2-7 and V is TRBV3-1, with D possibly being TRBD1 (7 bases). The V gene's germline CDR1 is LGHDT and CDR2 YNNKEL (reference sequence). V lost 4 bases and J lost 3, with 22 bases in between. The CDR3 is 17 amino acids. The CDR3, as DNA: TGTGCCAGCAGCCCAGGCGGGGTCGGGACAGCCTTCTACGAGCAGTACGTC. It yields the protein CASSPGGVGTAFYEQYV.

This clonotype was seen a few times. The chain combines TRBV9 with TRBJ2-5; TRBD2 might be the D (6 bases). Trimming stripped 3 bases from V and 4 bases from J, with 13 bases between. CDR1 is SGDLS and CDR2 is YYNGEE in the germline V gene. This CDR3 spans 14 amino acids. As DNA, the CDR3 is TGTGCCAGCAGCGCAATCGGGCGGGGAGAGACCCAGTACTTC. Its translation: CASSAIGRGETQYF.

This clonotype was counted between two and nine times. This chain joins TRBV7-3 and TRBJ2-1; D is ambiguous. The CDR3 runs 11 residues. The ends were cut back, 2 bases at V and 13 bases at J, with 9 bases in the middle. CDR1 is SGHTA and CDR2 is FQGTGA in the germline V gene. The CDR3 is CASSLGPSQFF. The CDR3 DNA sequence: TGTGCCAGCAGCTTAGGTCCGTCCCAGTTCTTC.

This clonotype has only a few counts. The rearrangement joins TRBV9 to TRBJ2-3; 7 positions agree with TRBD2. CDR3 length equals 13 residues. Germline V gene lookup returns CDR1 SGDLS and CDR2 YYNGEE. Germline trimming cut 4 bases from V and 6 bases from J; bases unmatched to any gene: 5. The CDR3 nucleotides read TGTGCCAGCAGCTATAGACTAGCTGATACGCAGTATTTT. Translated: CASSYRLADTQYF.

The genes are TRBV12-3 or TRBV12-4 and TRBJ1-1, with 7 positions matching TRBD1. V shed 6 bases, J shed 6 bases, and the junction held 16 bases outside the gene matches. The CDR3 is made up of 16 amino acids. CDR3 nucleotides: TGTGCCAGCAGCCACCCGACAGGGAGCGGATCGGCTGAAGCTTTCTTT. Protein product: CASSHPTGSGSAEAFF.

V gene TRBV28 combines with J gene TRBJ2-3, with 10 nucleotides matching TRBD2. Trimming cost V 6 bases and J 0 bases; bases outside gene matches: 6. This CDR3 comprises 16 residues. Germline CDR1 reads MDHEN; CDR2 reads SYDVKM. CDR3 sequence reads: CASSSRLAGSTDTQYF. CDR3 DNA sequence: TGTGCCAGCAGCTCCCGACTAGCGGGCAGCACAGATACGCAGTATTTT.